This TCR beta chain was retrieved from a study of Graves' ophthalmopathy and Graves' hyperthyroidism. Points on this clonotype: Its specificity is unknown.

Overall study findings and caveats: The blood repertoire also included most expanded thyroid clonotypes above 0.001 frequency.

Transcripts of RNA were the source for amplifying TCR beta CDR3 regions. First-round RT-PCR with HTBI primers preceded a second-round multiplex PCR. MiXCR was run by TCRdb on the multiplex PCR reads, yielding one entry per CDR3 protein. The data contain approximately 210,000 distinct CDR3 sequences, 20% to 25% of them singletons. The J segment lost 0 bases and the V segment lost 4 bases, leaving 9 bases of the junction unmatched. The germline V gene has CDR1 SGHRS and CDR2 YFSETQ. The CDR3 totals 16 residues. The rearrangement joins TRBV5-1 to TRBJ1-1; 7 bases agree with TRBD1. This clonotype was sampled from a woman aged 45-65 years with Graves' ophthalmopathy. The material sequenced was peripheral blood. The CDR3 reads CASSNPGQSMNTEAFF. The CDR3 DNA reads TGCGCCAGCAGCAACCCGGGACAGAGCATGAACACTGAAGCTTTCTTT.